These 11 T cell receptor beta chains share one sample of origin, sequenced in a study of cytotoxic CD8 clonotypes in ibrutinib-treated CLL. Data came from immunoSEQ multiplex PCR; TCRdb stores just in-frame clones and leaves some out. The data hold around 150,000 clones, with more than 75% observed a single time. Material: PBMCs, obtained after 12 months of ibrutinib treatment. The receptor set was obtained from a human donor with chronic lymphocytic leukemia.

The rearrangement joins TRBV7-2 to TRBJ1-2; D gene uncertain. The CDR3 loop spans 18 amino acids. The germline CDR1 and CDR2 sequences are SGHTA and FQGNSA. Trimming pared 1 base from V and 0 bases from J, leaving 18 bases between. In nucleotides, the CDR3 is TGTGCCAGCAGCTTAGACCCGGTCGGCCCAACATCTAACTATGGCTACACCTTC. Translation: CASSLDPVGPTSNYGYTF.

CDR3 sequence: CASSLGGSGANVLTF. For the CDR3, the DNA is TGTGCCAGCAGCTTAGGGGGCTCTGGGGCCAACGTCCTGACTTTC. V usage is TRBV5-8 and J usage is TRBJ2-6, with a possible D match to TRBD1 (6 bases). This CDR3 is built from 15 residues. Deletions cut 2 bases from V and 0 bases from J, with 6 bases between. The germline CDR1 and CDR2 sequences are SGHTS and YDEGEE.

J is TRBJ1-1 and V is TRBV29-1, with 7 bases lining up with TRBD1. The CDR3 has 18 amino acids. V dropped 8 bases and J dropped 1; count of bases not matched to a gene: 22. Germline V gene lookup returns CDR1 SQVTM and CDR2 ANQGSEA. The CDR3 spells CSFMSPTGKSIRNTEAFF. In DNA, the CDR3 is TGCAGCTTCATGTCCCCGACAGGGAAATCGATAAGGAACACTGAAGCTTTCTTT.

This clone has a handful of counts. The CDR3 region is CATNRDYGYTF. DNA for the CDR3: TGTGCCACCAATAGGGACTATGGCTACACCTTC. The V and J genes are TRBV28 and TRBJ1-2, with D uncertain. The CDR3 is 11 amino acids. Germline CDR1 is MDHEN and CDR2 is SYDVKM. V shed 10 bases and J shed 3 bases, with 9 bases lying between them.

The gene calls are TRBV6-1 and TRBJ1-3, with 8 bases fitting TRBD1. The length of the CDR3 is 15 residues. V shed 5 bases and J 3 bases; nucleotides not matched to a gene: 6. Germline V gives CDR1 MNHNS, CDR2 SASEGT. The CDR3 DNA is TGTGCCAGCAGTACCGGACAGGGTGATGGAAACACCATATATTTT. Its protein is CASSTGQGDGNTIYF.

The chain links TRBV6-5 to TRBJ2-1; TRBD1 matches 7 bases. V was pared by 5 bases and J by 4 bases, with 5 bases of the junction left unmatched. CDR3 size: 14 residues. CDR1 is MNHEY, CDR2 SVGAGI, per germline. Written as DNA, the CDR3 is TGTGCCAGCAGTCGATCGACAGGGTACAATGAGCAGTTCTTC. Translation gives CASSRSTGYNEQFF.

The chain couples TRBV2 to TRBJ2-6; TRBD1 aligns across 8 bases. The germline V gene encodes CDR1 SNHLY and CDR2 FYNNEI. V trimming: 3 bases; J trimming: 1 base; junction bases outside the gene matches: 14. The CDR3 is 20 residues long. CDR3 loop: CASSDPTTGETPSGANVLTF. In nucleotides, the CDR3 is TGTGCCAGCAGTGACCCCACGACAGGGGAGACTCCGTCTGGGGCCAACGTCCTGACTTTC.

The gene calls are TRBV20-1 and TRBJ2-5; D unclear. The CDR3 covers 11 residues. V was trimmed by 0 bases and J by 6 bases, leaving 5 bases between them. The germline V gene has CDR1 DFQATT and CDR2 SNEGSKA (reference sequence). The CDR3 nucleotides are TGCAGTGCTAGAGATCGGCAGACCCAGTACTTC. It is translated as CSARDRQTQYF.

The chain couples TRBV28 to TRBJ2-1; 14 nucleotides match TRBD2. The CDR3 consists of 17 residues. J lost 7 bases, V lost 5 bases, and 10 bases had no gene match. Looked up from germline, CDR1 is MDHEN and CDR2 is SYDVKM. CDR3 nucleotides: TGTGCCAGCAGTCCCCCCGCTCGACTAGCGGGAGGGAATGAGCAGTTCTTC. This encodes CASSPPARLAGGNEQFF.

CDR3 in amino acids: CASSAAGTRVRTTNEKLFF. CDR3 sequence (DNA): TGTGCCAGCAGTGCAGCCGGGACAAGGGTAAGAACAACTAATGAAAAACTGTTTTTT. The rearrangement uses TRBV27 and TRBJ1-4; possible D gene TRBD1, 6 bases. Per germline, CDR1 MNHEY and CDR2 SMNVEV (reference sequence). Deletions cut 5 bases from V and 0 bases from J, with 22 bases between. This CDR3 contains 19 residues.

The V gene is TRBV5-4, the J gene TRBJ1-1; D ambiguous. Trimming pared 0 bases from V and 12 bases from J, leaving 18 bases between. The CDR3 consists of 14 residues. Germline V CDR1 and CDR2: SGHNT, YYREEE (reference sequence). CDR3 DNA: TGTGCCAGCAGCTTGGGCGTCACAGTCCAGGATCCTTTCTTT. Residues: CASSLGVTVQDPFF.